This T cell receptor (beta chain) originates from a study of sequential checkpoint blockade in melanoma. About the study: Patients were randomized 1:1 to nivolumab-then-ipilimumab or ipilimumab-then-nivolumab first-line. Roughly 20 patients had matched tumor biopsies before treatment and at week 13 after nivolumab or ipilimumab alone. TCRβ was sequenced from DNA of some 89 pretreatment tumors.

A few counts support this clone. Here immunoSEQ multiplex PCR was the method, and the copy in TCRdb shows in-frame clones only, minus some. The sample carries around 37,000 clones, roughly a third recorded once. Treatment meaning: randomized to nivolumab then ipilimumab (arm A) or the reverse (arm B). None of the patients previously received DNA-damaging chemotherapy. This specimen consisted of tumor tissue (inferred from file names), obtained from a patient given nivolumab and ipilimumab in sequence. This clonotype was sampled from a human donor with melanoma.

The CDR3 is CASSPGLAGISYEQYF. The CDR3 DNA follows: TGTGCCAGCAGCCCTGGACTAGCGGGGATCTCCTACGAGCAGTACTTC. J is TRBJ2-7 and V is TRBV11-3; TRBD2 matches 12 bases. The CDR3 runs to 16 residues. The germline CDR1 and CDR2 sequences are SGHNT and YENEEA. V trimming: 5 bases; J trimming: 0 bases; junction bases outside the gene matches: 5.